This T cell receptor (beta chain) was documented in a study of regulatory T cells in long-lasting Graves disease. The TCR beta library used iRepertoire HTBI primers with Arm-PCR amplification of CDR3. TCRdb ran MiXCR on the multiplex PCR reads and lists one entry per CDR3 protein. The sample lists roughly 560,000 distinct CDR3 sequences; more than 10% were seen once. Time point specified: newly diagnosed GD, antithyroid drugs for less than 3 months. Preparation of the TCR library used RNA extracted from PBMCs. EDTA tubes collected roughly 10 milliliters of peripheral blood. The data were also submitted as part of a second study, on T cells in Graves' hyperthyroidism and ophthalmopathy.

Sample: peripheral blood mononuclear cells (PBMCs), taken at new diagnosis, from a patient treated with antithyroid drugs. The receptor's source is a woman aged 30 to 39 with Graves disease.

The CDR3 DNA sequence: TGTGCCAGCAGCTTGGGTTGGGCACCCACGCCCTATCTCCGGGATGGGGCCAACGTCCTGACTTTC. The encoded protein is CASSLGWAPTPYLRDGANVLTF. This rearrangement joins TRBV5-6 to TRBJ2-6; a possible D gene is TRBD2 (5 bases). V lost 0 bases to trimming and J lost 3 bases, with 28 bases between them. This CDR3 is 22 amino acids long. Germline-derived CDR1 and CDR2 are SGHDT and YYEEEE.